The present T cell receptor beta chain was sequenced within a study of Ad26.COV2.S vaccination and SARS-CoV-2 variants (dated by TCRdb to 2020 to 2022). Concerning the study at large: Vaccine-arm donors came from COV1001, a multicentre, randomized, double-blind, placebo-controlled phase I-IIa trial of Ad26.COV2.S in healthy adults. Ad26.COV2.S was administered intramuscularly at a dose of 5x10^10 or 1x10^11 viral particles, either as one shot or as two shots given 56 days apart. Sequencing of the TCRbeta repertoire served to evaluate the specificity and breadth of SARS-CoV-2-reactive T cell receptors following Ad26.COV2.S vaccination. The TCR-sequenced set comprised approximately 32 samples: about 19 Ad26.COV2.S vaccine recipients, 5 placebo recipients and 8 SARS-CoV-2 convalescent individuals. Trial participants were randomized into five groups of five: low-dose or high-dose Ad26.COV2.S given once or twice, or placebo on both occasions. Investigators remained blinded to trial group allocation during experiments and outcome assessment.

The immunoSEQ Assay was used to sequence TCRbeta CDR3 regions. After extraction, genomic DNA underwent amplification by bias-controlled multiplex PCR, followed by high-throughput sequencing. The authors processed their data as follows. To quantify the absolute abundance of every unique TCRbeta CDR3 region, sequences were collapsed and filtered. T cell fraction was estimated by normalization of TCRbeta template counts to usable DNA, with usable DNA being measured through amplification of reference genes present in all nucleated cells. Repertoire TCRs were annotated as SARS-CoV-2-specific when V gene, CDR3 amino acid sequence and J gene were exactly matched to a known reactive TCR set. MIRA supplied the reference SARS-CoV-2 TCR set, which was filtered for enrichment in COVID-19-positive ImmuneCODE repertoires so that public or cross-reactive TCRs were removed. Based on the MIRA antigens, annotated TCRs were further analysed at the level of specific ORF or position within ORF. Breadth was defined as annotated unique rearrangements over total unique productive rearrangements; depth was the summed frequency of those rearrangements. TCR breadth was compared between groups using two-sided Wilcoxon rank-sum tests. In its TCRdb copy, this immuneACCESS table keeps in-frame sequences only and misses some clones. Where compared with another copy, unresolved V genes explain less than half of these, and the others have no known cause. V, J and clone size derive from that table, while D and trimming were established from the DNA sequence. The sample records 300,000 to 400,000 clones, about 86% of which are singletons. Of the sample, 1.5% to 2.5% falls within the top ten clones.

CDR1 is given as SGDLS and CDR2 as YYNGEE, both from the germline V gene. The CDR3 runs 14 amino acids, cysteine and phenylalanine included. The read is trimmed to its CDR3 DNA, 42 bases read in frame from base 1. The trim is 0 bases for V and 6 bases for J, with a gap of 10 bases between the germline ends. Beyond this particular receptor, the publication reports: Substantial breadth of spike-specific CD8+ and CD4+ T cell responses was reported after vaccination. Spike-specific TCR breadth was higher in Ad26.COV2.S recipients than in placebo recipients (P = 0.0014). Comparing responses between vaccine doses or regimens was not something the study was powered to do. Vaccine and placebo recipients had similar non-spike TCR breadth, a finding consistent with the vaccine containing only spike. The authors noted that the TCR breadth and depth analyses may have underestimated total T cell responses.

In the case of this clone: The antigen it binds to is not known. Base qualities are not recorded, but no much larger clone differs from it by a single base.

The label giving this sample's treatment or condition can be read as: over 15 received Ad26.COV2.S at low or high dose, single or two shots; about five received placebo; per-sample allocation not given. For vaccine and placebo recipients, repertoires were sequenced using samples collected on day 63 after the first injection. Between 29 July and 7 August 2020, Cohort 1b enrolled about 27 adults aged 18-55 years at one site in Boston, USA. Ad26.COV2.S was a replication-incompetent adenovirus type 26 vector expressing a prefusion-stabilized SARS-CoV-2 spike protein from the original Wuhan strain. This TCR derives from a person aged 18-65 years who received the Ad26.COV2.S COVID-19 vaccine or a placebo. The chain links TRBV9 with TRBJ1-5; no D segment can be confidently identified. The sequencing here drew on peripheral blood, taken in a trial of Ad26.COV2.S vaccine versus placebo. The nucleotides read TGTGCCAGCAGCGTAGCTGAAGGCGGTCAGCCCCAGCATTTT. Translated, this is CASSVAEGGQPQHF.